A single T cell receptor (beta chain) is shown here with its context. Its antigen is not identified. The CDR3 length is 14 residues. CDR1 is SGHDT, CDR2 YYEEEE, per germline. Trimming pared 1 base from V and 2 bases from J, leaving 9 bases between. The time point denotes: pre-sensitization, week 0. Treatment here: therapeutic diphenylcyclopropenone sensitization with weekly scalp DPC. This sample was included in a study of human T cells and chemical hapten exposure. Study-level results: Expanded TCRs created a significantly greater count of big CDR3 similarity clusters than controls did.

A single record per CDR3 protein comes from TCRdb applying MiXCR to the RACE reads. This table holds about 120,000 distinct CDR3 sequences, around an eighth found once. The sequenced sample was whole blood, obtained in connection with sensitization to the hapten diphenylcyclopropenone (DPC). The J gene is TRBJ1-2, the V gene TRBV5-6, with D unclear. This TCR derives from a woman aged 18-30 years with alopecia areata. Some clones in this sample may be carry-over from other donors' samples. CDR3 sequence: CASSLRGLNYGYTF. CDR3 bases: TGTGCCAGCAGCTTGCGTGGGTTGAACTATGGCTACACCTTC.